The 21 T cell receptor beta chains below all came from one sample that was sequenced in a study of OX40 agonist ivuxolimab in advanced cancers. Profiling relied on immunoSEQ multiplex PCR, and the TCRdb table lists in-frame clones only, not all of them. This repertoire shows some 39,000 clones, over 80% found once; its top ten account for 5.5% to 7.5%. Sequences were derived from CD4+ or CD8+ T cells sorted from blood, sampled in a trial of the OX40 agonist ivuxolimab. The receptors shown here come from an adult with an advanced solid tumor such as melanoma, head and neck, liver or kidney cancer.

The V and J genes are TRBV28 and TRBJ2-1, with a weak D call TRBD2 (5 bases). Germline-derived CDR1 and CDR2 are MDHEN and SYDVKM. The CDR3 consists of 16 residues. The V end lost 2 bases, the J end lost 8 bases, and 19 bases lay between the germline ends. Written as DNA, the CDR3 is TGTGCCAGCAGTTTAGTAAGCGGTCAAGGGAAGGATGAGCAGTTCTTC. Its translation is CASSLVSGQGKDEQFF.

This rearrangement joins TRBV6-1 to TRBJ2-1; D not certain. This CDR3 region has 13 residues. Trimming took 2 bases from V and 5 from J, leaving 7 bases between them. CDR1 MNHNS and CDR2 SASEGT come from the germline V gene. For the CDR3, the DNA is TGTGCCAGCAGTGAACGGCTACACAATGAGCAGTTCTTC. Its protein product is CASSERLHNEQFF.

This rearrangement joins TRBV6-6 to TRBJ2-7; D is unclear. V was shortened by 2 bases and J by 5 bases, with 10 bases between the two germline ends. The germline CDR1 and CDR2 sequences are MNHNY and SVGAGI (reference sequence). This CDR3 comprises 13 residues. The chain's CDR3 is CASSYRQAHEQYF. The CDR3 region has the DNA TGTGCCAGCAGTTACCGGCAGGCCCACGAGCAGTACTTC.

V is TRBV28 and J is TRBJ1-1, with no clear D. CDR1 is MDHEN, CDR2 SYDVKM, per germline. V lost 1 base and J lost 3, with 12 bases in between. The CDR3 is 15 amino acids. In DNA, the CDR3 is TGTGCCAGCAGTTTATTGACTCGGAGGGACACTGAAGCTTTCTTT. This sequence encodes CASSLLTRRDTEAFF.

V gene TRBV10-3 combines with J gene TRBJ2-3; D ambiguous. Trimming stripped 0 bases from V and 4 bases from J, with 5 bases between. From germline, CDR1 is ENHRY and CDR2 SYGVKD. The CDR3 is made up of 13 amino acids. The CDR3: CAISESAADTQYF. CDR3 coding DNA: TGTGCCATCAGTGAGTCGGCGGCAGATACGCAGTATTTT.

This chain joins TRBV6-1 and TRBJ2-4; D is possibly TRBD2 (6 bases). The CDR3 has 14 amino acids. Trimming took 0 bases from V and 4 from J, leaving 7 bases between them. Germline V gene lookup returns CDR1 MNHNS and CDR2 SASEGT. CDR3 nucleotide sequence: TGTGCCAGCAGTGAAGCGGAGGGTAAAAACATTCAGTACTTC. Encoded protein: CASSEAEGKNIQYF.

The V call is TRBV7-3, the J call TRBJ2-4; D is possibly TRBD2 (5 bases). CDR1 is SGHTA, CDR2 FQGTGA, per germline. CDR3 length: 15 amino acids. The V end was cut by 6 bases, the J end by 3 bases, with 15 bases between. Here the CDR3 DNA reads TGTGCCAGCAGTCAGGTGGGCGGGCACAAAAACATTCAGTACTTC. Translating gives CASSQVGGHKNIQYF.

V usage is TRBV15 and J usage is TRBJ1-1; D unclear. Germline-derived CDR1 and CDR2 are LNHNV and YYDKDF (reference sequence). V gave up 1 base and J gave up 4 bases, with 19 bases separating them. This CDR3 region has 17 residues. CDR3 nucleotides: TGTGCCACCAGCAGAGGGACCGGGAGCGGTAGGAGCACTGAAGCTTTCTTT. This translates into CATSRGTGSGRSTEAFF. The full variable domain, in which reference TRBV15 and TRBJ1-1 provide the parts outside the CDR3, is DAMVIQNPRYQVTQFGKPVTLSCSQTLNHNVMYWYQQKSSQAPKLLFHYYDKDFNNEADTPDNFQSRRPNTSFCFLDIRSPGLGDTAMYLCATSRGTGSGRSTEAFFGQGTRLTVV.

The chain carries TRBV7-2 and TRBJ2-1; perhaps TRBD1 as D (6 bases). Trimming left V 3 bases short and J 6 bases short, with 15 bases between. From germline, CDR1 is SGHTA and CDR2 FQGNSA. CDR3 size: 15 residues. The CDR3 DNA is TGTGCCAGCAGCTTCACGGCAGGGGCAGCCAATGAGCAGTTCTTC. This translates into CASSFTAGAANEQFF.

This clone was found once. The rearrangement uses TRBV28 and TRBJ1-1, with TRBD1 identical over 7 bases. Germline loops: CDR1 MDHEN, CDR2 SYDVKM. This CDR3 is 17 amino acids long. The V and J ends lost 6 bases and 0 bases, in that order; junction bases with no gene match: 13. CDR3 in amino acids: CASSSGGAGGVNTEAFF. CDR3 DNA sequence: TGTGCCAGCAGCTCAGGGGGAGCCGGAGGGGTGAACACTGAAGCTTTCTTT.

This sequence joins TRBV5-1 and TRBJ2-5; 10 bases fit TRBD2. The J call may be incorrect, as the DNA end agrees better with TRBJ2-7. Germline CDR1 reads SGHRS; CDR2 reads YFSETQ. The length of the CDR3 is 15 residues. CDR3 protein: CASSAGLADNYEQYF. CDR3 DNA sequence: TGCGCCAGCAGCGCTGGACTAGCGGACAATTACGAGCAGTACTTC.

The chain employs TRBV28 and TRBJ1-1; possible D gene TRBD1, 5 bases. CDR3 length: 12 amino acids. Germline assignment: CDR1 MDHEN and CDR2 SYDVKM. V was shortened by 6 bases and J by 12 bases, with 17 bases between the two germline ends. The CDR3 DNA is TGTGCCAGCAGCCTCCCCGCGGGGGTAACTTTCTTT. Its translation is CASSLPAGVTFF.

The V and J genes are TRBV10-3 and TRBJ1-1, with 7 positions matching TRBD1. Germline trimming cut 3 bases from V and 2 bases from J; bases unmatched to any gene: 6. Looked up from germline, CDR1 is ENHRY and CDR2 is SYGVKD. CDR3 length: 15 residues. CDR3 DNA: TGTGCCATCAGTGACTCCGACAGGGCCAACACTGAAGCTTTCTTT. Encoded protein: CAISDSDRANTEAFF.

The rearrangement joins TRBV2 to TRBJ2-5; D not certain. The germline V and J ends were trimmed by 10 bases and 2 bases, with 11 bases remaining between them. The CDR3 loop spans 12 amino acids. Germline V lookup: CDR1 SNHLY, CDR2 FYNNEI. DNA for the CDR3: TGTGCCACCCTGGCCCCTCAAGAGACCCAGTACTTC. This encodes CATLAPQETQYF.

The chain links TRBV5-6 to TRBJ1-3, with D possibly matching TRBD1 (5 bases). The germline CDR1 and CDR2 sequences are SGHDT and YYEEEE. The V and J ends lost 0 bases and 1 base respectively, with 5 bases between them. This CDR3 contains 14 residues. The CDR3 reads CASSLDRSGNTIYF. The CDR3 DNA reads TGTGCCAGCAGCTTGGACAGGTCTGGAAACACCATATATTTT.

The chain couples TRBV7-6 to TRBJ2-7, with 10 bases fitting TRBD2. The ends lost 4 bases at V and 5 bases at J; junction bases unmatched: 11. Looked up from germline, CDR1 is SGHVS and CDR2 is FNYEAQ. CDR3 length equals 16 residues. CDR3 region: CASSSLMSGRVDEQYF. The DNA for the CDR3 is TGTGCCAGCAGCTCCCTAATGAGCGGGAGGGTTGACGAGCAGTACTTC.

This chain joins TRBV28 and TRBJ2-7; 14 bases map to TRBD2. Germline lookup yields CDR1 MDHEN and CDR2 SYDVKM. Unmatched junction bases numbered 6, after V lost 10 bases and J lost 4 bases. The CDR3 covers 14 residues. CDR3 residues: CATRTSGRMYEQYF. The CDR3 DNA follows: TGTGCCACCCGGACTAGCGGGAGGATGTACGAGCAGTACTTC.

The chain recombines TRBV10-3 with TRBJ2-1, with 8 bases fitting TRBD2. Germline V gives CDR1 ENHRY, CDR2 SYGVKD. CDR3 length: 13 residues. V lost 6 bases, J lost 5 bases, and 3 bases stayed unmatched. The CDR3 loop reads CAISGREDNEQFF. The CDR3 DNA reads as TGTGCCATCAGCGGGAGGGAAGACAATGAGCAGTTCTTC.

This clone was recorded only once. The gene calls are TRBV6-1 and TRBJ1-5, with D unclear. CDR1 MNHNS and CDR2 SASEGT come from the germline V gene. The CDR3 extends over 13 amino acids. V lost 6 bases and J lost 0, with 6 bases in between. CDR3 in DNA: TGTGCCAGCAGCACGTATAGCAATCAGCCCCAGCATTTT. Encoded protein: CASSTYSNQPQHF.

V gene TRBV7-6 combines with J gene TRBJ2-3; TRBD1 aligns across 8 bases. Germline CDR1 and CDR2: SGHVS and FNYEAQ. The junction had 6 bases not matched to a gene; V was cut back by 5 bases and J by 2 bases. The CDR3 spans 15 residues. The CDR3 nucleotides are TGTGCCAGCAGCCATTCAGGGGGCATCACAGATACGCAGTATTTT. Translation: CASSHSGGITDTQYF.

The CDR3 DNA reads TGTGCCAGCAGCGGGATACCGGGACTAGCGAGCAGGAACACTGAAGCTTTCTTT. Translated: CASSGIPGLASRNTEAFF. The J gene is TRBJ1-1, the V gene TRBV2; the D gene is possibly TRBD1 (5 bases). Germline V gives CDR1 SNHLY, CDR2 FYNNEI. The CDR3 runs to 18 residues. V lost 6 bases, J lost 1 base, and 24 bases lay in between. Using reference TRBV2 and TRBJ1-1 for the parts outside the CDR3, the full variable domain is EPEVTQTPSHQVTQMGQEVILRCVPISNHLYFYWYRQILGQKVEFLVSFYNNEISEKSEIFDDQFSVERPDGSNFTLKIRSTKLEDSAMYFCASSGIPGLASRNTEAFFGQGTRLTVV.